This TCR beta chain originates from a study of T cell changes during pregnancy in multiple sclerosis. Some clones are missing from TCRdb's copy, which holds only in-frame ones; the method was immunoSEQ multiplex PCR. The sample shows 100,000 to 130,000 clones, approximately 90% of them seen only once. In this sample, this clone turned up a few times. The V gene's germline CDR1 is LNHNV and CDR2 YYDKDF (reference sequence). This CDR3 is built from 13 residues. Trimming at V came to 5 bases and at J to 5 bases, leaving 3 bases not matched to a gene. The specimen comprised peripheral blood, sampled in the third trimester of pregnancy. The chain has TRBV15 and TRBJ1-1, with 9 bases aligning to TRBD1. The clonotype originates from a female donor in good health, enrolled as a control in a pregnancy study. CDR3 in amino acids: CATSADRGTEAFF. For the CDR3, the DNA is TGTGCCACCAGCGCTGACAGGGGGACTGAAGCTTTCTTT.